Listed below are T cell receptor beta chains from one sample, sequenced in a study of blood T cell repertoires in COVID-19. Generated by immunoSEQ multiplex PCR, the TCRdb table keeps only in-frame clones and is missing some. The table lists about 120,000 clones, 88% of them singletons. The sequencing input was peripheral blood. The source of these receptors is a human donor in a cohort sampled during active COVID-19. CDR3s leave out the opening cysteine and the closing phenylalanine or tryptophan.

v_gene,CDR3aa
TRBV2,ASSEVVTGPSYEQY
TRBV6-5,ASRPDRPEQY
TRBV19,ASSINSANTGELF
TRBV28,ASSLSQGAAGELF
TRBV20-1,SARDYETQY
TRBV7-6,ASTTGTSGVSTDTQY
TRBV11-2,ASSRSEGQPQH
TRBV7-9,ASSSNTGGWINTIY
TRBV7-9,ASSDHRAVSTDTQY
TRBV5-5,ASSLTVSNEKLF
TRBV7-8,ASSLAGGSANEQF
TRBV20-1,SAKTVYGYT
TRBV10-1,ASSEHRTGVNSPLH
TRBV6-5,ASSYTRTGGNYGYT